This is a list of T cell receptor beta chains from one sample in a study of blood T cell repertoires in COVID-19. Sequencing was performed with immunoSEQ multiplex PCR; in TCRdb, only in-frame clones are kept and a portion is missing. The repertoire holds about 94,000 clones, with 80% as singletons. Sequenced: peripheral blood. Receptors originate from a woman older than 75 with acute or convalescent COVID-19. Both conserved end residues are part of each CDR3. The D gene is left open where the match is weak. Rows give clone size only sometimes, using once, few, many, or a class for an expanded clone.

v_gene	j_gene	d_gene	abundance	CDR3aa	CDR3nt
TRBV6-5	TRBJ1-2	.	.	CASKGGSSANYGYTF	TGTGCCAGCAAGGGAGGGAGTTCCGCAAACTATGGCTACACCTTC
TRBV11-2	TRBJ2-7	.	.	CASSLGVSYEQYF	TGTGCCAGCAGCTTAGGCGTCTCCTACGAGCAGTACTTC
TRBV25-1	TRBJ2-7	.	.	CASSRQGTTYEQYF	TGTGCCAGCAGTAGGCAGGGGACGACCTACGAGCAGTACTTC
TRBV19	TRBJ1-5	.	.	CASSILAALSNQPQHF	TGTGCCAGTAGTATTCTGGCCGCCCTTAGCAATCAGCCCCAGCATTTT
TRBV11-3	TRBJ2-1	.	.	CASSLDGHEQFF	TGTGCCAGCAGCTTAGATGGCCATGAGCAGTTCTTC
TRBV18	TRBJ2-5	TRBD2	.	CASSPGLAGAEETQYF	TGTGCCAGCTCACCGGGCCTAGCGGGAGCGGAAGAGACCCAGTACTTC
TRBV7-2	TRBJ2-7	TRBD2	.	CASRRTSGASYEQYF	TGTGCCAGCAGAAGGACTAGCGGGGCCTCCTACGAGCAGTACTTC
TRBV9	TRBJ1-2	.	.	CASRREAGYTF	TGTGCCAGCAGGAGGGAGGCGGGCTACACCTTC
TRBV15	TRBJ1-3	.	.	CATSRSEGLSSGNTIYF	TGTGCCACCAGCAGATCGGAGGGCCTTAGCTCTGGAAACACCATATATTTT
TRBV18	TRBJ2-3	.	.	CASSGRGSTDTQYF	TGTGCCAGCTCAGGGCGGGGTAGCACAGATACGCAGTATTTT
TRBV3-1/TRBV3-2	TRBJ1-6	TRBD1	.	CASSRTGGADSPLHF	TGTGCCAGCAGCCGAACAGGGGGCGCGGATTCACCCCTCCACTTT
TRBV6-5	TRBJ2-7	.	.	CASIVGGGPYEQYF	TGTGCCAGCATAGTGGGCGGAGGGCCCTACGAGCAGTACTTC
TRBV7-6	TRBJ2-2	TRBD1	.	CASSTTGVNTGELFF	TGTGCCAGCAGCACTACAGGGGTCAACACCGGGGAGCTGTTTTTT
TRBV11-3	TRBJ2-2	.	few	CASSLDYFGELFF	TGTGCCAGCAGCTTAGATTATTTCGGGGAGCTGTTTTTT
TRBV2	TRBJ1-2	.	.	CASSTGQTYGYTF	TGTGCCAGCAGTACGGGACAAACCTATGGCTACACCTTC
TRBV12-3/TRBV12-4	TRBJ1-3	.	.	CASSLPSINTIYF	TGTGCCAGCAGTTTACCGAGCATCAACACCATATATTTT
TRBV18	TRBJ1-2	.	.	CASSPPGVPYGYTF	TGTGCCAGCTCACCACCGGGAGTCCCCTATGGCTACACCTTC
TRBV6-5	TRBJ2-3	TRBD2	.	CASTGLAPPTDTQYF	TGTGCCAGCACCGGACTAGCACCCCCCACAGATACGCAGTATTTT
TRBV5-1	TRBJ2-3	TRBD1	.	CASSFGTGGADTQYF	TGCGCCAGCAGCTTCGGGACAGGGGGAGCAGATACGCAGTATTTT
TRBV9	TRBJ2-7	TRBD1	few	CASSATGDEQYF	TGTGCCAGCAGCGCCACAGGGGACGAGCAGTACTTC
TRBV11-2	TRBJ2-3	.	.	CASSRTTSTADTQYF	TGTGCCAGCAGCCGCACTACTAGTACTGCGGATACGCAGTATTTT
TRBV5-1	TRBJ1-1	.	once	CASSLVGGAAEAFF	TGCGCCAGCAGCTTGGTCGGTGGGGCGGCTGAAGCTTTCTTT
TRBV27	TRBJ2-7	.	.	CASSFGPQPTYEQYF	TGTGCCAGCAGTTTTGGGCCCCAGCCCACCTACGAGCAGTACTTC
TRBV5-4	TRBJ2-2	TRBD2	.	CASSSERGENTGELFF	TGTGCCAGCAGCTCCGAGCGGGGGGAGAACACCGGGGAGCTGTTTTTT
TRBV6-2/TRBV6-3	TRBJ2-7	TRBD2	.	CASSGAGGGYEQYF	TGTGCCAGCAGTGGAGCGGGAGGGGGCTACGAGCAGTACTTC
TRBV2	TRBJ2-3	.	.	CATQYFSTDTQYF	TGTGCCACCCAGTATTTTAGCACAGATACGCAGTATTTT
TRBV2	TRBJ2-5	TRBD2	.	CASTKTSGTSQETQYF	TGTGCCAGCACCAAGACTAGCGGGACCTCCCAAGAGACCCAGTACTTC
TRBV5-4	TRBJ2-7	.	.	CASSPRRGSYEQYF	TGTGCCAGCAGCCCAAGAAGGGGCTCCTACGAGCAGTACTTC
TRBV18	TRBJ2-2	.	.	CASSPLVVANTGELFF	TGTGCCAGCTCACCTCTGGTAGTCGCGAACACCGGGGAGCTGTTTTTT
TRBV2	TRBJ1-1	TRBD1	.	CASSERRTGGEGTEAFF	TGTGCCAGCAGTGAACGGAGGACAGGGGGCGAAGGGACTGAAGCTTTCTTT
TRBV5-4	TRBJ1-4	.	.	CASSSGPTLVNEKLFF	TGTGCCAGCAGCTCAGGGCCGACCCTTGTTAATGAAAAACTGTTTTTT
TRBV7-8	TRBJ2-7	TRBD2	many	CASSLVGRASSNEQYF	TGTGCCAGCAGCTTGGTCGGGAGGGCCTCATCCAACGAGCAGTACTTC
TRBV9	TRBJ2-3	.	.	CASSLQTVEHRYFDTQYF	TGTGCCAGCAGCCTCCAAACGGTGGAGCACCGCTATTTTGATACGCAGTATTTT
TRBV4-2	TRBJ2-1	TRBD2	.	CASSQVGRTSGSSFPYNEQFF	TGTGCCAGCAGCCAAGTAGGGAGGACTAGCGGGAGTTCTTTCCCCTACAATGAGCAGTTCTTC
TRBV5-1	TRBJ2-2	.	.	CASSLKAVTGELFF	TGCGCCAGCAGCTTGAAAGCGGTCACCGGGGAGCTGTTTTTT